The rows below give T cell receptor beta chains drawn from one sample of a study of blood T cell repertoires in COVID-19. Generated by immunoSEQ multiplex PCR, the TCRdb table keeps only in-frame clones and is missing some. The top ten clones hold 3% to 4% of a sample with about half a million clones, approximately 85% of them seen once. Sequenced sample: peripheral blood. These receptors were taken from a human donor in a cohort sampled during active COVID-19. Both conserved end residues are trimmed from each CDR3. Each record gives: J gene, V gene, CDR3 protein.

TRBJ1-6 | TRBV2 | ASSADSPPLH
TRBJ2-2 | TRBV5-1 | ASSLGQRVTGELF
TRBJ2-7 | TRBV6-5 | ASSPGQGAPYEQY
TRBJ1-1 | TRBV24-1 | ATSDGGSPRRTEAF
TRBJ1-5 | TRBV19 | ASSIIQGYGNQPQH
TRBJ1-2 | TRBV7-8 | ASSLGQGSRAYGYT
TRBJ2-7 | TRBV6-5 | ASSIPAAGKGD
TRBJ2-5 | TRBV10-3 | AISDQEKETQY
TRBJ2-5 | TRBV7-3 | ASSLNRQGAGETQY
TRBJ2-7 | TRBV6-5 | ASSRGTGRSYEQY
TRBJ2-7 | TRBV21-1 | ASSKERGYEQY
TRBJ1-2 | TRBV27 | ASSLSPTGVHGYT
TRBJ1-4 | TRBV29-1 | SVEGQGSEKLF
TRBJ2-3 | TRBV19 | ASTFKDRVTDTQY
TRBJ2-7 | TRBV5-6 | ASSLGNLYPRGEQY
TRBJ1-2 | TRBV5-6 | ASRKRGGNYGYT
TRBJ1-2 | TRBV10-3 | AISDSGGEGGYT
TRBJ1-5 | TRBV4-3 | ASSQDWGDRAFSGAQH
TRBJ2-7 | TRBV18 | ASSDGQREQY
TRBJ2-7 | TRBV10-3 | AISEFPGQGAYEQY
TRBJ2-7 | TRBV3-1/TRBV3-2 | ASGRDRSYEQY
TRBJ2-1 | TRBV10-2 | ASSESLFMTDNEQF
TRBJ1-3 | TRBV6-6 | ASSGTGSGNTIY
TRBJ2-7 | TRBV19 | ASSILPIAGAGEQY
TRBJ1-4 | TRBV5-6 | ASSFGDEGYNEKLF
TRBJ1-1 | TRBV15 | ATSRGGGASTEAF
TRBJ1-5 | TRBV19 | ASSSREGMPQH
TRBJ1-1 | TRBV11-3 | ASSVEGMRTEAF
TRBJ2-7 | TRBV28 | ASVNPTGMRQY
TRBJ2-1 | TRBV19 | ASAPGGGAGGLRYNEQF
TRBJ2-5 | TRBV9 | ASSVGAQETQY
TRBJ2-5 | TRBV7-2 | ASSSGQLDQETQY
TRBJ1-2 | TRBV3-1/TRBV3-2 | ASSPRDREAYGYT
TRBJ1-1 | TRBV28 | ASSLPGINTEAF
TRBJ1-2 | TRBV30 | AWVDRESYGYT
TRBJ2-7 | TRBV2 | ASSDFEDMTSYEQY
TRBJ2-7 | TRBV18 | ASSLTEYEQY
TRBJ2-2 | TRBV12-5 | ASGLGLLDTGELF
TRBJ1-2 | TRBV7-7 | ASSPRQGWIYGYT
TRBJ2-7 | TRBV12-3/TRBV12-4 | ASSPTQGGGQY
TRBJ1-2 | TRBV7-9 | ASSQGLLNYGYT
TRBJ1-5 | TRBV2 | ASSGSAGNQPQH
TRBJ2-3 | TRBV11-2 | ASSLGSHVDTQY
TRBJ1-1 | TRBV24-1 | ATHGQENTEAF
TRBJ1-1 | TRBV28 | ASTGHSNTEAF
TRBJ2-5 | TRBV27 | ASSLLAYKGETQY
TRBJ2-3 | TRBV24-1 | ATSPGTSKDTQY
TRBJ2-7 | TRBV2 | ASSERTGALSYEQY
TRBJ1-5 | TRBV28 | ASSQDVRPQH
TRBJ2-1 | TRBV29-1 | SSGNNYNEQF
TRBJ1-1 | TRBV28 | ASSPSTGALLGEAF
TRBJ2-7 | TRBV6-6 | ASSTLGAHYEQY
TRBJ1-5 | TRBV27 | ASSFGGQNNQPQH
TRBJ2-3 | TRBV19 | ASSITRDSITDTQY
TRBJ2-2 | TRBV7-3 | ASSSTQAANTGELF
TRBJ1-2 | TRBV30 | AWSSGGGYT
TRBJ2-1 | TRBV4-1 | ASSQDLAGLPQYNEQF
TRBJ1-1 | TRBV3-1/TRBV3-2 | ASSQNIMNTEAF
TRBJ1-2 | TRBV5-1 | ASSPGQKSGYT
TRBJ2-7 | TRBV27 | ASSLWAGQAED